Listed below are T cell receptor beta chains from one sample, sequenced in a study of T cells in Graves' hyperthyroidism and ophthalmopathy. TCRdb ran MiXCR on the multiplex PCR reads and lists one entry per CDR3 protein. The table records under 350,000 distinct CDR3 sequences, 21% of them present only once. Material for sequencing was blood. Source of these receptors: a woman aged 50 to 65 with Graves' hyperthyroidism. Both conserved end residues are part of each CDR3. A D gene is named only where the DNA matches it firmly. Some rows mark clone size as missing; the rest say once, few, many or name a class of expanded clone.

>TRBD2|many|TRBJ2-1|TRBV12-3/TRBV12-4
CASSRTSRDPEQFF
TGTGCCAGCAGTCGGACTAGCCGGGACCCAGAGCAGTTCTTC
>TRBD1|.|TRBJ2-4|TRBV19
CASSIDLGRGNIQYF
TGTGCCAGTAGTATAGATCTGGGCAGGGGGAACATTCAGTACTTC
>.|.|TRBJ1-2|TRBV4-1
CASSQAQARPYGYTF
TGCGCCAGCAGCCAAGCACAGGCCAGACCCTATGGCTACACCTTC
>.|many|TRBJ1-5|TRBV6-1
CASRSAALGQPQHF
TGTGCCAGCAGGTCCGCGGCCTTGGGGCAGCCCCAGCATTTT
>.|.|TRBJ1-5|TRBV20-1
CSARVPVNQPQHF
TGCAGTGCTAGAGTTCCAGTCAATCAGCCCCAGCATTTT
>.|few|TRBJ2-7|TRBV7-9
CASSSRGTGAGQYF
TGTGCCAGCAGCTCCCGGGGCACCGGTGCCGGGCAGTACTTC
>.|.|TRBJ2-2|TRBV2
CASSSNNPGELFF
TGTGCTAGCAGCTCCAACAATCCCGGGGAGCTGTTTTTT
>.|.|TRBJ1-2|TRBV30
CAWSVGGNRYGYTF
TGTGCCTGGAGTGTCGGGGGCAACCGCTATGGCTACACCTTC
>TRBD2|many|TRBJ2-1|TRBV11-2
CASRLAGAYNEQFF
TGTGCCAGCAGGTTAGCGGGAGCATACAATGAGCAGTTCTTC
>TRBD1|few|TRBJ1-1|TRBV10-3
CAISPGQGGTEAFF
TGTGCCATCAGTCCTGGACAGGGGGGGACTGAAGCTTTCTTT
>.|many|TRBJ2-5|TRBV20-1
CSARELGLWTLTQETQYF
TGCAGTGCTAGAGAACTTGGGCTCTGGACTCTTACTCAAGAGACCCAGTACTTC
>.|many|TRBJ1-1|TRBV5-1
CASSPRGGASDTEAFF
TGCGCCAGCAGTCCTAGGGGGGGCGCGTCGGACACTGAAGCTTTCTTT
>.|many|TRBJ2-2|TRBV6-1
CASSEASSSSGELFF
TGTGCCAGCAGTGAAGCGTCCAGTAGCTCCGGGGAGCTGTTTTTT
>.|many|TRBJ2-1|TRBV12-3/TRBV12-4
CASINGGGHYNEQFF
TGTGCCAGCATCAATGGAGGGGGACATTACAATGAGCAGTTCTTC
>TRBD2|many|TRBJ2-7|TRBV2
CASVLAGGFSYEQYF
TGTGCCAGCGTCCTAGCGGGGGGCTTCTCCTACGAGCAGTACTTC
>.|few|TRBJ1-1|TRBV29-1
CSVKPRDRAFF
TGCAGCGTTAAGCCCCGGGACCGGGCTTTCTTT
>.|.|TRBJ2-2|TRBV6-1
CASQPGLGGSGELFF
TGTGCCAGTCAACCGGGATTAGGTGGCTCCGGGGAGCTGTTTTTT
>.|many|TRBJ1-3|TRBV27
CASRGTLGQGSGNTIYF
TGTGCCAGCAGGGGAACCTTGGGACAAGGCTCTGGAAACACCATATATTTT
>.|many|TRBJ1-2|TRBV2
CASGDIYGYTF
TGTGCCAGCGGGGACATCTATGGCTACACCTTC
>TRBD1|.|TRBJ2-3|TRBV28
CASRDRDRGRDTQYF
TGTGCCAGCAGGGACCGGGACAGGGGGCGGGATACGCAGTATTTT
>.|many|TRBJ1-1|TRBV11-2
CASSLEGRTNTEAFF
TGTGCCAGCAGCTTAGAAGGCAGAACGAACACTGAAGCTTTCTTT
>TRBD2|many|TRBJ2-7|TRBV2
CASRAGLAGGHEQYF
TGTGCCAGCAGAGCCGGACTAGCGGGGGGGCACGAGCAGTACTTC
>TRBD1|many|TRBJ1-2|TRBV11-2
CASTLSRGINYGYTF
TGTGCCAGCACCCTTAGCAGGGGGATTAACTATGGCTACACCTTC
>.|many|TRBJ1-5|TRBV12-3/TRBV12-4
CASSLGVLSNQPQHF
TGTGCCAGCAGTTTGGGCGTTCTTAGCAATCAGCCCCAGCATTTT
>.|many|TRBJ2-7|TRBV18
CASSPRGGSEQYF
TGTGCCAGCTCACCCAGGGGCGGATCCGAGCAGTACTTC
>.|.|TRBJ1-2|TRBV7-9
CASSFEWGIEYGYTF
TGTGCCAGCAGCTTTGAATGGGGAATCGAATATGGCTACACCTTC